Shown below are 2 T cell receptor beta chains from a single sample sequenced in a study of CD8+CD57+ T cells in acquired aplastic anemia (dated by TCRdb to about 2018). Expansion of CD8+CD57+ cells had been shown by flow cytometry in the patients chosen for sequencing. The sequencer listed for this sample is Illumina HiSeq 2000. Profiling of TCR beta VDJ combinations and CDR3 sequences used genomic DNA as the template. The raw public reads went through TCRdb reprocessing: fastp at Q25, MiXCR clone calling, in-frame beta chains kept. All rows with the same CDR3 protein become a single entry with the most common DNA and genes. The sample includes 250,000 or so distinct CDR3 sequences, with 47% observed a single time. Less than 9% of the sample is taken by the ten largest. The source material was sorted CD4+, CD8+, or CD8+CD57+ T cells (not recorded which) from PBMCs. The receptor source for this set is a human donor with aplastic anemia.

V and J are TRBV19 and TRBJ2-6; D remains unclear. This CDR3 has 13 amino acids. Per the germline V gene, CDR1 is LNHDA and CDR2 is SQIVND (reference sequence). V was shortened by 7 bases and J by 0 bases, with 4 bases between the two germline ends. The CDR3 region has the DNA TGTGCCAGTACCCCCTCTGGGGCCAACGTCCTGACTTTC. Translation: CASTPSGANVLTF.

The genes are TRBV9 and TRBJ1-6; TRBD1 might be the D (6 bases). The CDR3 contains 16 residues. The germline V gene has CDR1 SGDLS and CDR2 YYNGEE. V dropped 0 bases and J dropped 9 bases, with 16 bases sitting between them. For the CDR3, the DNA is TGTGCCAGCAGCGTAGGACGGGGGCGAGGGAGTTCACCCCTCCACTTT. It encodes CASSVGRGRGSSPLHF.